This entry features one T cell receptor beta chain sequence. Patients of the Seattle cohort, enrolled during active infection, were followed longitudinally. The data are from a study of blood T cell repertoires in COVID-19. As for the study in general: The origin of the acute and convalescent COVID-19 samples was the United States, Italy and Spain. From T cells, B-cell-depleted T cells, or PBMCs came the material, which was cDNA or gDNA.

As handled by the study authors: Quantification of nucleated cells was approximated via reference gene primer amplification. TCRdb's copy holds only in-frame clones and misses some; the assay was immunoSEQ multiplex PCR. V and J calls plus clone size are reproduced from that table; the DNA served to infer D and trimming. The data show over 200,000 clones, with about 90% seen just once and about 0.8% held by the top ten. V was pared by 5 bases and J by 8 bases, with 11 bases of the junction left unmatched. Germline V gives CDR1 LNHDA, CDR2 SQIVND (reference sequence). CDR3 length: 15 amino acids. The clonotype originates from a man between 60 and 75 years old with COVID-19, enrolled during active disease. The chain employs TRBV19 and TRBJ1-4; 7 nucleotides line up with TRBD1. Material for sequencing was peripheral blood. CDR3 nucleotide sequence: TGTGCCAGTAGTCCCCGGGACAGCGAATGGGAAAAACTGTTTTTT. The encoded protein is CASSPRDSEWEKLFF.